This TCR beta chain was documented in a study of T cells in Graves' hyperthyroidism and ophthalmopathy. CDR3 length: 14 amino acids. Germline assignment: CDR1 GTSNPN and CDR2 SVGIG (reference sequence). V shed 5 bases and J 2 bases; nucleotides not matched to a gene: 3. This clonotype was seen at least ten times. RNA transcripts served as the template for amplifying TCR beta CDR3 regions. TCR CDR3 underwent first-round RT-PCR with the HTBI primer set. From the multiplex PCR reads, TCRdb called clonotypes with MiXCR, one entry per CDR3 protein. The sample records a few hundred thousand distinct CDR3 sequences, 15% to 18% being singletons.

The sample was blood. The chain uses TRBV30 and TRBJ2-1, with 10 nucleotides matching TRBD2. This clonotype was sampled from a woman aged 25 to 39 with Graves' hyperthyroidism. CDR3 region: CAWHTSGAYNEQFF. In DNA form, the CDR3 reads TGTGCCTGGCACACTAGCGGGGCCTACAATGAGCAGTTCTTC.